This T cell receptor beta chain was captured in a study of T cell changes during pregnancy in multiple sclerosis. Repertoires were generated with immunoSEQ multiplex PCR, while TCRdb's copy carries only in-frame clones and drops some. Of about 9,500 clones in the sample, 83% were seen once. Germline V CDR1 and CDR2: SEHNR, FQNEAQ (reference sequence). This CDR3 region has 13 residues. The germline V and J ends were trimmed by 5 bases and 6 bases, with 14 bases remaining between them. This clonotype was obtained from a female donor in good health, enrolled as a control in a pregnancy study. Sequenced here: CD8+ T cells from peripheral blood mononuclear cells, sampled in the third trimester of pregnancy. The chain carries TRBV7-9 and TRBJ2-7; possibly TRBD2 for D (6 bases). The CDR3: CASSPGSGVEQYF. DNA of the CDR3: TGTGCCAGCAGCCCGGGTTCGGGGGTCGAGCAGTACTTC.